The text below deals with one T cell receptor beta chain. As processed by the authors: Amplification of reference gene primers provided the estimated nucleated cell counts. Assay used: immunoSEQ multiplex PCR; TCRdb lists only in-frame clones, some missing. From that table come the V and J calls and clone size; the DNA was used to work out D and trimming. Here the sample spans about 46,000 clones, around 86% being singletons. This specimen comes from a study of blood T cell repertoires in COVID-19. About the study: Samples representing acute and convalescent COVID-19 were sourced from the United States, Italy and Spain.

Germline V lookup: CDR1 MNHEY, CDR2 SVGAGI. After removal of 2 bases from V and 2 bases from J, the junction contained 3 bases not matched to a gene. The CDR3 length is 15 residues. The sequence was obtained from a man aged 60 to 69 with active or convalescent COVID-19. This chain joins TRBV6-5 and TRBJ2-3; 8 bases are shared with TRBD1. Input material: peripheral blood. CDR3 loop: CASSYKGQDTDTQYF. The CDR3 DNA is TGTGCCAGCAGTTACAAGGGACAGGACACAGATACGCAGTATTTT.